This TCR beta chain was recovered during a study of cytomegalovirus exposure and HLA in healthy donors. Sequenced by immunoSEQ multiplex PCR; TCRdb stores in-frame clones only, minus some. This table holds tens of thousands of clones, approximately 94% found once. The table lists this clone with a count of one. Germline V gene data show CDR1 as SGHTA and CDR2 as FQGNSA. V dropped 5 bases and J dropped 4 bases, with 14 bases sitting between them. The CDR3 totals 14 residues. The rearrangement uses TRBV7-2 and TRBJ1-2; no definite D call. The sequence came from a woman aged 18-35 years in good health and CMV-seronegative. The sequencing input was PBMCs. In nucleotides, the CDR3 is TGTGCCAGCAGCCCAACAACGGAGAGCTATGGCTACACCTTC. Amino acids: CASSPTTESYGYTF.